This TCR beta chain derives from a study of control samples from healthy donors and cancer patients. The assay was immunoSEQ multiplex PCR, and TCRdb's table has in-frame clones only and misses some. Altogether about 110,000 clones are present, roughly four fifths being singletons, with the ten largest covering about 5.9%. The CDR3 totals 15 residues. Looked up from germline, CDR1 is SGHTA and CDR2 is FQGNSA. The trim removed 2 bases at V and 3 bases at J, leaving 1 base unmatched. This sequence originates from a man between 18 and 29 years old in good health. Specimen: blood. This chain joins TRBV7-2 and TRBJ2-1; 10 positions agree with TRBD2. CDR3 in amino acids: CASSLLAGDYNEQFF. The DNA of the CDR3 is TGTGCCAGCAGCTTACTAGCGGGGGACTACAATGAGCAGTTCTTC.